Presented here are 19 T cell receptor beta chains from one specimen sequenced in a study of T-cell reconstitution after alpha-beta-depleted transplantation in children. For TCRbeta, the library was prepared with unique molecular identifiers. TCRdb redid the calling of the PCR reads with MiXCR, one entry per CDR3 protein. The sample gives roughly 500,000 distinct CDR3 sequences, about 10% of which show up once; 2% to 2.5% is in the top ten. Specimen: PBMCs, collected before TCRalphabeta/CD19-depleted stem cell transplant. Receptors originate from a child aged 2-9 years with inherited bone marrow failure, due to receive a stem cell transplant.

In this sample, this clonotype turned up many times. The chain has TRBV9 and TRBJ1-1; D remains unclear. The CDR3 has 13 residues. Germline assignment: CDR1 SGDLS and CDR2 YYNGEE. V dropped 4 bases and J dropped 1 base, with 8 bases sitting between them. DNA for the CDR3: TGTGCCAGCAGCAAAGACGGGAACACTGAAGCTTTCTTT. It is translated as CASSKDGNTEAFF.

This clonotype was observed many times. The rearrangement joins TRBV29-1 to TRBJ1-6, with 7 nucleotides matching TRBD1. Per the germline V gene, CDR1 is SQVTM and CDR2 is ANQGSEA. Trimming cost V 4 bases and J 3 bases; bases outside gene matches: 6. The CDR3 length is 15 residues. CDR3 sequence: CSVGRDSVYNSPLHF. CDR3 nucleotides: TGCAGCGTTGGACGGGACAGCGTCTATAATTCACCCCTCCACTTT.

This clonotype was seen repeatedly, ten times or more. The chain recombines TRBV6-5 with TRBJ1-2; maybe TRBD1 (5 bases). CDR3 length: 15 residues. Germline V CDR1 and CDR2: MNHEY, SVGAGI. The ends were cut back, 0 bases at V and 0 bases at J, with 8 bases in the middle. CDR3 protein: CASSYSTVANYGYTF. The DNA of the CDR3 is TGTGCCAGCAGTTACTCGACAGTTGCTAACTATGGCTACACCTTC.

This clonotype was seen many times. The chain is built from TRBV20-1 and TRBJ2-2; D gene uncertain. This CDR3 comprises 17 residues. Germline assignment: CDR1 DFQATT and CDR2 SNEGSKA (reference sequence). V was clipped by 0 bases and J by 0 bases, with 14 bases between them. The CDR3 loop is CSARDRLGNANTGELFF. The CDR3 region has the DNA TGCAGTGCTAGAGATCGACTGGGAAACGCGAACACCGGGGAGCTGTTTTTT.

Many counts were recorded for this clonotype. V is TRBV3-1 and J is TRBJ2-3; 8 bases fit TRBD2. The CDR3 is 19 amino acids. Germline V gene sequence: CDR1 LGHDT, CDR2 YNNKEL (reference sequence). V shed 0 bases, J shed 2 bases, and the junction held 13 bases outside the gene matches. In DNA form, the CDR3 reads TGTGCCAGCAGCCAAGATCTAATCGGGCGGGGGGTAGTCACAGATACGCAGTATTTT. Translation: CASSQDLIGRGVVTDTQYF.

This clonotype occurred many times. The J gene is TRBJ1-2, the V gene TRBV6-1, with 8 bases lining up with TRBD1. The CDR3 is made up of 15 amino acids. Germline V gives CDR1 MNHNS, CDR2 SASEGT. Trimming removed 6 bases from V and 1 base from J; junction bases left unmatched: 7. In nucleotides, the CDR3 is TGTGCCAGCAGCCGGGGACAGGCTATTAACTATGGCTACACCTTC. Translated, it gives CASSRGQAINYGYTF.

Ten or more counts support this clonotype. The CDR3 loop reads CSAQGVSEAFF. Written as DNA, the CDR3 is TGCAGTGCTCAGGGGGTTTCTGAAGCTTTCTTT. This chain joins TRBV20-1 and TRBJ1-1, with 7 bases matching TRBD1. The J segment lost 6 bases and the V segment lost 5 bases, leaving 3 bases of the junction unmatched. There are 11 residues in the CDR3. In germline, CDR1 is DFQATT, CDR2 SNEGSKA (reference sequence).

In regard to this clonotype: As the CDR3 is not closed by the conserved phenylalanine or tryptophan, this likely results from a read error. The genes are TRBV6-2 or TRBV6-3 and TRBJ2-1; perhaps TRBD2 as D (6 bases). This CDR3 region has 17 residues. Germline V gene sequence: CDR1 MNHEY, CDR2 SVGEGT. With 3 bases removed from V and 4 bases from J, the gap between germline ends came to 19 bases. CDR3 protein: CASSYNAGLPGYNEQFS. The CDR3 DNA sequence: TGTGCCAGCAGTTATAACGCGGGACTCCCAGGGTACAATGAGCAGTTCTCC.

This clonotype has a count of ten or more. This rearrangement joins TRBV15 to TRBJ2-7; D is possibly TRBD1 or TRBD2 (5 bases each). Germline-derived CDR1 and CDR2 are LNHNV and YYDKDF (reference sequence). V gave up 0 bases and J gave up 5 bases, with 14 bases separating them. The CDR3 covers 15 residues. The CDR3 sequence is CATSRERGASDEQYF. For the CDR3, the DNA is TGTGCCACCAGCAGAGAACGGGGCGCTTCTGACGAGCAGTACTTC.

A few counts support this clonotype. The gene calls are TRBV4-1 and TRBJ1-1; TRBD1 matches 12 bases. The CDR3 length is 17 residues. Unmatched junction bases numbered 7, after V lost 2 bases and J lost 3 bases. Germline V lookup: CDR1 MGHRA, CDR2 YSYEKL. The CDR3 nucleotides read TGCGCCAGCAGCCAATTTGGGACAGGGGGCTCGGACACTGAAGCTTTCTTT. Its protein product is CASSQFGTGGSDTEAFF.

This CDR3 reads CSGGGRGGFYNEQFF. In nucleotides, the CDR3 is TGCAGCGGCGGGGGGCGGGGGGGCTTCTACAATGAGCAGTTCTTC. V gene TRBV29-1 combines with J gene TRBJ2-1; 9 positions agree with TRBD2. CDR3 length: 15 residues. Germline V gene sequence: CDR1 SQVTM, CDR2 ANQGSEA. The V gene end was trimmed by 7 bases and the J gene end by 3 bases; junction bases not matched to a gene: 10.

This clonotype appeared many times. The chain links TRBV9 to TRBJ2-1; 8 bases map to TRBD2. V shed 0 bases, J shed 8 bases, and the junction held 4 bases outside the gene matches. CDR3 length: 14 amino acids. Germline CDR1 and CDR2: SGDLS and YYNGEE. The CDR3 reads CASSVGLASDEQFF. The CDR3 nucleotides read TGTGCCAGCAGCGTAGGACTAGCGAGCGATGAGCAGTTCTTC.

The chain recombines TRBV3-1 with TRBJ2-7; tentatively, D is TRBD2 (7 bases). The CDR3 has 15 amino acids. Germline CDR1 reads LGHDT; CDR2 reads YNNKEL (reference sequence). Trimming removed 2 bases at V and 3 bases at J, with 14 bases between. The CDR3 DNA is TGTGCCAGCAGCCAATTCAGCGGGACACTCTACGAGCAGTACTTC. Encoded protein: CASSQFSGTLYEQYF.

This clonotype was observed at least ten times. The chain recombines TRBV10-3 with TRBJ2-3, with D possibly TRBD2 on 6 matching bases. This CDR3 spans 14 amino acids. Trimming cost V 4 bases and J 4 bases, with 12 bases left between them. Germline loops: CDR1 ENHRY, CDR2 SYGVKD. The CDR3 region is CAISGGTSPDTQYF. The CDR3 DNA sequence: TGTGCCATCAGTGGTGGGACTTCCCCAGATACGCAGTATTTT.

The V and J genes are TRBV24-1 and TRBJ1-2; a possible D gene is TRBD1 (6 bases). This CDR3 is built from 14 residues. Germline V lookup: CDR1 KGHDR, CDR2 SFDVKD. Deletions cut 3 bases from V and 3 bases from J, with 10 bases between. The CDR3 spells CATSDVGQYYGYTF. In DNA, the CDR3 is TGTGCCACCAGTGATGTCGGACAGTACTATGGCTACACCTTC.

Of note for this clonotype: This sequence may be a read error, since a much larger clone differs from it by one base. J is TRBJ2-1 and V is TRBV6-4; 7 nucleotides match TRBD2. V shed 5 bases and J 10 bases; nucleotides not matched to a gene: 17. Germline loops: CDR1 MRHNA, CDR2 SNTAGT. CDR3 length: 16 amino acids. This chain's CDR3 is CASSREYLAAVWEQFF. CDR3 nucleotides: TGTGCCAGCAGTCGGGAGTATCTAGCGGCAGTCTGGGAGCAGTTCTTC.

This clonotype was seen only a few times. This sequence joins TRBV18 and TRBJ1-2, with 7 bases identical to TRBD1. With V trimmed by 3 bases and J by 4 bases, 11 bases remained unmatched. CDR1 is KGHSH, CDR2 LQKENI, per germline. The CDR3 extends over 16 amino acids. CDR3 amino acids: CASSPSTGISGYGYTF. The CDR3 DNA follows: TGTGCCAGCTCACCTTCGACAGGGATCTCGGGCTATGGCTACACCTTC.

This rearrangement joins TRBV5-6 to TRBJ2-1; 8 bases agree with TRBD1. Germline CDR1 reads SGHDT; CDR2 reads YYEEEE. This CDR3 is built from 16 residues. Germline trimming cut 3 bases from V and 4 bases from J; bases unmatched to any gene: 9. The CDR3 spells CASSSLPGQAYNEQFF. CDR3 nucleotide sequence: TGTGCCAGCAGCTCACTCCCGGGACAGGCATACAATGAGCAGTTCTTC.

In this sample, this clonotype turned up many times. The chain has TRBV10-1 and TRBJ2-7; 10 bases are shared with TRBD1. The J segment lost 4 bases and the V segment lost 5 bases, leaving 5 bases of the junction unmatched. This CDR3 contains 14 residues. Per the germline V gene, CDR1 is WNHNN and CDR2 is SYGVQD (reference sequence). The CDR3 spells CASSSGQGRYEQYF. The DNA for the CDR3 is TGCGCCAGCAGTTCGGGACAGGGGAGATACGAGCAGTACTTC.